This is a list of T cell receptor beta chains from one sample in a study of blood T cell repertoires in COVID-19. Measured with immunoSEQ multiplex PCR; TCRdb has only the in-frame clones, and not every one. The sample includes about 280,000 clones, roughly 91% seen only once; the top ten take roughly 5.1%. The specimen sequenced was peripheral blood. The source is a man aged 40-49 years with acute or convalescent COVID-19. Each CDR3 is given with its conserved first and last residue. The D gene is left open where the match is weak. Where a row states a size, it is once, few, many or the class of an expanded clone; other rows omit it.

J: TRBJ2-2
length: 16
D: TRBD2
V: TRBV7-9
size: -
CDR3: CASSSPSGGNTGELFF
DNA: TGTGCCAGCAGCTCCCCTAGCGGGGGGAACACCGGGGAGCTGTTTTTT

J: TRBJ2-1
length: 20
D: TRBD2
V: TRBV12-5
size: -
CDR3: CASGSAGTSGARSSYNEQFF
DNA: TGTGCTAGTGGTTCGGCCGGGACTAGCGGGGCCAGGAGCTCCTACAATGAGCAGTTCTTC

J: TRBJ2-7
length: 16
D: -
V: TRBV21-1
size: once
CDR3: CASSKLTGLRAYEQYF
DNA: TGTGCCAGCAGCAAACTTACAGGGCTTAGGGCCTACGAGCAGTACTTC

J: TRBJ1-1
length: 14
D: -
V: TRBV27
size: -
CDR3: CASSLYRVNTEAFF
DNA: TGTGCCAGCAGTTTATACAGGGTGAACACTGAAGCTTTCTTT

J: TRBJ2-3
length: 17
D: TRBD2
V: TRBV7-2
size: -
CDR3: CASSLAFSGGRSDTQYF
DNA: TGTGCCAGCAGCTTAGCATTCAGCGGGGGGCGATCAGATACGCAGTATTTT

J: TRBJ2-3
length: 18
D: TRBD2
V: TRBV4-1
size: -
CDR3: CASSRLPGLAGETDTQYF
DNA: TGCGCCAGCAGCCGCTTACCGGGACTAGCGGGAGAGACAGATACGCAGTATTTT

J: TRBJ1-2
length: 11
D: -
V: TRBV12-3/TRBV12-4
size: -
CDR3: CASSLRDGYTF
DNA: TGTGCCAGCAGTTTAAGAGATGGCTACACCTTC

J: TRBJ1-1
length: 16
D: -
V: TRBV5-1
size: -
CDR3: CASSLLPGALNTEAFF
DNA: TGCGCCAGCAGCTTATTACCGGGAGCTCTAAACACTGAAGCTTTCTTT

J: TRBJ1-5
length: 15
D: -
V: TRBV15
size: few
CDR3: CATSRAGGAGQPQHF
DNA: TGTGCCACCAGCAGAGCTGGGGGGGCAGGGCAGCCCCAGCATTTT

J: TRBJ2-7
length: 15
D: -
V: TRBV6-5
size: -
CDR3: CASSFNRDNPYEQYF
DNA: TGTGCCAGCAGTTTCAACCGGGACAACCCCTACGAGCAGTACTTC

J: TRBJ2-3
length: 15
D: TRBD1
V: TRBV5-5
size: -
CDR3: CASSLRDSFTDTQYF
DNA: TGTGCCAGCAGCCTCCGGGACAGCTTCACAGATACGCAGTATTTT

J: TRBJ2-7
length: 13
D: TRBD1
V: TRBV10-3
size: once
CDR3: CAIQRQGSNEQYF
DNA: TGTGCCATCCAAAGACAGGGTTCCAACGAGCAGTACTTC

J: TRBJ1-6
length: 14
D: TRBD1
V: TRBV5-5
size: -
CDR3: CASSSPGGGSPLHF
DNA: TGTGCCAGCAGCTCTCCAGGGGGAGGATCACCCCTCCACTTT

J: TRBJ1-1
length: 13
D: -
V: TRBV18
size: few
CDR3: CASSPSPNTEAFF
DNA: TGTGCCAGCTCACCCTCCCCTAACACTGAAGCTTTCTTT

J: TRBJ1-1
length: 14
D: TRBD1
V: TRBV30
size: -
CDR3: CAWSSTGMNTEAFF
DNA: TGTGCCTGGAGTTCGACAGGGATGAACACTGAAGCTTTCTTT

J: TRBJ2-1
length: 13
D: -
V: TRBV30
size: -
CDR3: CACCSGAYNEQFF
DNA: TGTGCCTGCTGTAGCGGAGCGTACAATGAGCAGTTCTTC

J: TRBJ1-5
length: 15
D: -
V: TRBV5-4
size: -
CDR3: CASSINPRGNQPQHF
DNA: TGTGCCAGCAGCATCAATCCGCGAGGGAATCAGCCCCAGCATTTT

J: TRBJ2-2
length: 13
D: -
V: TRBV12-3/TRBV12-4
size: -
CDR3: CASSHTYTGELFF
DNA: TGTGCCAGCAGTCACACATATACCGGGGAGCTGTTTTTT

J: TRBJ1-6
length: 18
D: -
V: TRBV14
size: few
CDR3: CASSQDLKLPPRGSPLHF
DNA: TGTGCCAGCAGCCAAGATCTGAAGCTTCCCCCAAGGGGTTCACCCCTCCACTTT

J: TRBJ2-1
length: 15
D: TRBD2
V: TRBV5-1
size: -
CDR3: CASSFLAGTYNEQFF
DNA: TGCGCCAGCAGCTTCCTAGCGGGGACCTACAATGAGCAGTTCTTC

J: TRBJ2-5
length: 15
D: -
V: TRBV7-2
size: few
CDR3: CASSPHEGRRETQYF
DNA: TGTGCCAGCAGCCCCCACGAGGGCAGGAGGGAGACCCAGTACTTC

J: TRBJ1-1
length: 16
D: TRBD1
V: TRBV7-8
size: -
CDR3: CASSILQGDQNTEAFF
DNA: TGTGCCAGCAGTATTCTACAGGGGGATCAGAACACTGAAGCTTTCTTT

J: TRBJ1-2
length: 13
D: -
V: TRBV24-1
size: -
CDR3: CATSDANGDGYTF
DNA: TGTGCCACCAGTGATGCCAACGGGGATGGCTACACCTTC

J: TRBJ2-7
length: 15
D: TRBD1
V: TRBV5-5
size: -
CDR3: CASSLATGGIYEQYF
DNA: TGTGCCAGCAGCTTAGCTACAGGGGGCATCTACGAGCAGTACTTC

J: TRBJ1-1
length: 16
D: -
V: TRBV7-9
size: -
CDR3: CASSLTPGLGDTEAFF
DNA: TGTGCCAGCAGCTTAACCCCTGGATTAGGGGACACTGAAGCTTTCTTT

J: TRBJ1-1
length: 13
D: -
V: TRBV7-6
size: -
CDR3: CASSQAGHGEAFF
DNA: TGTGCCAGCAGCCAAGCGGGCCACGGGGAAGCTTTCTTT

J: TRBJ2-6
length: 19
D: -
V: TRBV4-2
size: -
CDR3: CASSQSPWRGRTGANVLTF
DNA: TGTGCCAGCAGCCAATCCCCTTGGAGGGGGCGAACTGGGGCCAACGTCCTGACTTTC